The 29 T cell receptor beta chains below were found in one sample sequenced in a study of control samples from healthy donors and cancer patients. Some clones are missing from TCRdb's copy, which holds only in-frame ones; the method was immunoSEQ multiplex PCR. The sample carries some 150,000 clones, approximately 94% recorded once. Material for sequencing was PBMCs. The receptors shown here come from a man aged 55-75 years with colorectal cancer.

The J gene is TRBJ2-7, the V gene TRBV6-2 or TRBV6-3, with D unresolved. V lost 0 bases and J lost 5, with 5 bases in between. CDR1 is MNHEY and CDR2 is SVGEGT in the germline V gene. CDR3 size: 12 residues. The CDR3 coding sequence is TGTGCCAGCAGTTACTCTGCAGACGAGCAGTACTTC. It is translated as CASSYSADEQYF.

This rearrangement joins TRBV12-3 or TRBV12-4 to TRBJ2-7; D gene unclear. CDR3 length: 11 amino acids. V was pared by 2 bases and J by 6 bases, with 5 bases between. CDR3 nucleotides: TGTGCCAGCAGTTTAAAGAGCGAGCAGTACTTC. Translation gives CASSLKSEQYF.

V gene TRBV29-1 combines with J gene TRBJ1-2; maybe TRBD1 (5 bases). V shed 3 bases and J shed 8 bases, with 16 bases lying between them. From germline, CDR1 is SQVTM and CDR2 ANQGSEA. There are 13 residues in the CDR3. CDR3 sequence (DNA): TGCAGCGTTGACGTCGGGGGATCTTACGGCTACACCTTC. Residues: CSVDVGGSYGYTF. The full variable domain, in which reference TRBV29-1 and TRBJ1-2 provide the parts outside the CDR3, is SAVISQKPSRDICQRGTSLTIQCQVDSQVTMMFWYRQQPGQSLTLIATANQGSEATYESGFVIDKFPISRPNLTFSTLTVSNMSPEDSSIYLCSVDVGGSYGYTFGSGTRLTVV.

This chain uses TRBV6-1 with TRBJ2-3, with TRBD2 as a possible D gene (5 bases). The ends were cut back, 1 base at V and 1 base at J, with 18 bases in the middle. CDR3 length: 18 amino acids. Germline CDR1 reads MNHNS; CDR2 reads SASEGT. CDR3 loop: CASSEGGPVGVGTDTQYF. In DNA form, the CDR3 reads TGTGCCAGCAGTGAAGGAGGGCCGGTCGGTGTTGGCACAGATACGCAGTATTTT.

The chain has TRBV27 and TRBJ2-1, with 10 bases identical to TRBD1. V shed 3 bases and J 2 bases; nucleotides not matched to a gene: 1. The V gene's germline CDR1 is MNHEY and CDR2 SMNVEV (reference sequence). The CDR3 runs 15 residues. The CDR3: CASSLGQGPYNEQFF. Here the CDR3 DNA reads TGTGCCAGCAGTTTGGGACAGGGGCCCTACAATGAGCAGTTCTTC.

This rearrangement joins TRBV5-1 to TRBJ2-7; the D is unclear. V was clipped by 3 bases and J by 9 bases, with 4 bases between them. The germline gives CDR1 SGHRS, CDR2 YFSETQ. The CDR3 sequence is 9 residues long. The CDR3 DNA is TGCGCCAGCAGCTGGCCGCAGTACTTC. It specifies CASSWPQYF.

The chain uses TRBV19 and TRBJ2-7; a possible D gene is TRBD2 (5 bases). Trimming left V 2 bases short and J 1 base short, with 6 bases between. Germline CDR1 and CDR2: LNHDA and SQIVND (reference sequence). This CDR3 has 13 residues. CDR3 amino acids: CASSIPGSYEQYF. The CDR3 coding sequence is TGTGCCAGTAGTATACCGGGATCCTACGAGCAGTACTTC.

The chain couples TRBV5-4 to TRBJ1-2; the D gene is possibly TRBD1 (6 bases). The CDR3 totals 13 residues. The V end was cut by 3 bases, the J end by 4 bases, with 10 bases between. The germline V gene has CDR1 SGHNT and CDR2 YYREEE (reference sequence). In DNA form, the CDR3 reads TGTGCCAGCAGCTCAGGGGAGGGCTATGGCTACACCTTC. This gives the protein CASSSGEGYGYTF.

The rearrangement links TRBV25-1 to TRBJ2-2, with no clear D. The CDR3 is 12 amino acids. V was shortened by 3 bases and J by 9 bases, with 8 bases between the two germline ends. CDR1 MGHDK and CDR2 SYGVNS come from the germline V gene. CDR3 DNA sequence: TGTGCCAGCAGTGATGTGGGCCGGGAGCTGTTTTTT. It yields the protein CASSDVGRELFF.

The J gene is TRBJ1-2, the V gene TRBV5-1, with D unresolved. Trimming shortened V by 0 bases and J by 4 bases, and 7 bases separated the two germline ends. The germline V gene encodes CDR1 SGHRS and CDR2 YFSETQ. The CDR3 has 13 amino acids. The CDR3 DNA reads TGCGCCAGCAGCTTGGGGCCAAGCTATGGCTACACCTTC. This gives the protein CASSLGPSYGYTF.

The chain combines TRBV7-2 with TRBJ1-6, with D possibly matching TRBD1 (6 bases). The V end was cut by 2 bases, the J end by 1 base, with 9 bases between. The germline V gene has CDR1 SGHTA and CDR2 FQGNSA. CDR3 length: 16 amino acids. CDR3 region: CASSLQGWSYNSPLHF. CDR3 nucleotide sequence: TGTGCCAGCAGCTTACAGGGGTGGTCCTATAATTCACCCCTCCACTTT.

The chain joins TRBV27 to TRBJ2-2; 11 bases agree with TRBD1. Germline lookup yields CDR1 MNHEY and CDR2 SMNVEV (reference sequence). The CDR3 is 16 residues long. V was clipped by 7 bases and J by 3 bases; unmatched bases: 7. Here the CDR3 reads CASTKDRGHDTGELFF. The CDR3 DNA is TGTGCCAGCACCAAGGACAGGGGGCATGACACCGGGGAGCTGTTTTTT.

The rearrangement links TRBV25-1 to TRBJ2-7; D is undetermined. CDR3 length equals 12 residues. The germline V and J ends were trimmed by 6 bases and 2 bases, with 8 bases remaining between them. Germline V gene data show CDR1 as MGHDK and CDR2 as SYGVNS. CDR3 region: CASREGTYEQYF. CDR3 DNA sequence: TGTGCCAGCAGAGAAGGAACCTACGAGCAGTACTTC.

The J gene is TRBJ1-2, the V gene TRBV5-1; 12 bases match TRBD1. With V trimmed by 3 bases and J by 8 bases, 11 bases remained unmatched. Per germline, CDR1 SGHRS and CDR2 YFSETQ. The CDR3 consists of 16 residues. Here the CDR3 reads CASSYSSGQGAQGYTF. The CDR3 DNA reads as TGCGCCAGCAGCTATTCCTCGGGACAGGGGGCGCAAGGCTACACCTTC.

This sequence joins TRBV6-5 and TRBJ2-1; 7 positions match TRBD1. After removal of 6 bases from V and 0 bases from J, the junction contained 5 bases not matched to a gene. The CDR3 totals 15 residues. CDR1 is MNHEY and CDR2 is SVGAGI in the germline V gene. This CDR3 reads CASRRDSSSYNEQFF. DNA of the CDR3: TGTGCCAGCAGACGGGACAGCAGCTCCTACAATGAGCAGTTCTTC.

This chain joins TRBV7-8 and TRBJ2-1, with 9 bases aligning to TRBD2. Looked up from germline, CDR1 is SGHVS and CDR2 is FQNEAQ. The CDR3 consists of 16 residues. V trimming: 1 base; J trimming: 3 bases; junction bases outside the gene matches: 4. The CDR3 nucleotides read TGTGCCAGCAGCTTAGAGCCTAGCGGGGACTACAATGAGCAGTTCTTC. Amino acid sequence: CASSLEPSGDYNEQFF.

The chain employs TRBV19 and TRBJ2-1, with D possibly TRBD1 on 6 matching bases. Trimming shortened V by 4 bases and J by 7 bases, and 14 bases separated the two germline ends. The CDR3 has 14 residues. Germline V gives CDR1 LNHDA, CDR2 SQIVND (reference sequence). CDR3 protein: CASSNLPGANEQFF. The CDR3 nucleotides are TGTGCCAGTAGTAACCTGCCAGGGGCGAATGAGCAGTTCTTC.

The CDR3 is CATSDLPGGESTDTQYF. The DNA of the CDR3 is TGTGCCACCAGTGATTTGCCAGGCGGGGAGAGCACAGATACGCAGTATTTT. This chain joins TRBV24-1 and TRBJ2-3; perhaps TRBD2 as D (6 bases). This CDR3 comprises 17 residues. Germline V lookup: CDR1 KGHDR, CDR2 SFDVKD. Trimming took off 0 bases at V and 0 bases at J, with 12 bases between the two ends.

A single count supports this clone. The genes are TRBV11-2 and TRBJ2-5; tentative D call: TRBD2 (6 bases). The CDR3 spans 15 residues. CDR1 is SGHAT, CDR2 FQNNGV, per germline. V dropped 5 bases and J dropped 1 base, with 14 bases sitting between them. CDR3 residues: CASSRPGAAQETQYF. The CDR3, as DNA: TGTGCCAGCAGCCGCCCGGGAGCAGCCCAAGAGACCCAGTACTTC.

With respect to this clone: The sample has other DNA sequences that encode this CDR3 too. This chain joins TRBV20-1 and TRBJ1-3; the D is unclear. Per germline, CDR1 DFQATT and CDR2 SNEGSKA (reference sequence). The CDR3 has 11 amino acids. Trimming took off 3 bases at V and 0 bases at J, with 0 bases between the two ends. CDR3 sequence: CSASSGNTIYF. CDR3 coding DNA: TGCAGTGCTAGCTCTGGAAACACCATATATTTT.

V and J are TRBV3-1 (or the pseudogene TRBV3-2) and TRBJ1-2; D is uncertain. This CDR3 spans 13 amino acids. V was pared by 1 base and J by 8 bases, with 11 bases between. Germline-derived CDR1 and CDR2 are LGHDT and YNNKEL (reference sequence). The CDR3 nucleotides are TGTGCCAGCAGCCAAGGCAGGCCCTGGGGCTACACCTTC. As protein: CASSQGRPWGYTF.

This clone showed up just once. The rearrangement uses TRBV7-2 and TRBJ2-1, with D unresolved. The CDR3 is made up of 12 amino acids. V gave up 3 bases and J gave up 6 bases, with 6 bases separating them. Germline values: CDR1 SGHTA, CDR2 FQGNSA. The CDR3 is CASSFGLNEQFF. Here the CDR3 DNA reads TGTGCCAGCAGCTTTGGTCTCAATGAGCAGTTCTTC. Looking up the rest from reference TRBV7-2 and TRBJ2-1 gives the full variable domain: GAGVSQSPSNKVTEKGKDVELRCDPISGHTALYWYRQSLGQGLEFLIYFQGNSAPDKSGLPSDRFSAERTGGSVSTLTIQRTQQEDSAVYLCASSFGLNEQFFGPGTRLTVL.

A word on this clone: Other DNA sequences from this sample encode an identical CDR3 as well. V gene TRBV6-1 combines with J gene TRBJ2-2, with D uncertain. The CDR3 loop spans 11 amino acids. Per germline, CDR1 MNHNS and CDR2 SASEGT. Trimming left V 3 bases short and J 5 bases short, with 1 base between. CDR3 in DNA: TGTGCCAGCAGTGAGACCGGGGAGCTGTTTTTT. Encoded protein: CASSETGELFF.

CDR3 sequence (DNA): TGTGCCAGTAGTGGAACTCCGGGCCCTGAAGCTTTCTTT. Translating gives CASSGTPGPEAFF. The chain employs TRBV19 and TRBJ1-1; D is undetermined. The germline V gene has CDR1 LNHDA and CDR2 SQIVND (reference sequence). Trimming left V 5 bases short and J 6 bases short, with 13 bases between. The CDR3 contains 13 residues.

The rearrangement joins TRBV12-3 or TRBV12-4 to TRBJ1-1, with D possibly matching TRBD1 (5 bases). Trimming removed 7 bases at V and 4 bases at J, with 13 bases between. The CDR3 length is 13 residues. CDR3 in amino acids: CASNRRGSTEAFF. The DNA for the CDR3 is TGTGCCAGCAACCGGAGGGGAAGCACTGAAGCTTTCTTT.

This clone was detected a few times. V usage is TRBV12-3 or TRBV12-4 and J usage is TRBJ1-5, with D unclear. The CDR3 loop spans 11 amino acids. The V end lost 1 base, the J end lost 9 bases, and 4 bases lay between the germline ends. CDR3: CASSLGGPQHF. The CDR3 DNA reads as TGTGCCAGCAGTTTAGGTGGGCCCCAGCATTTT.

This clone has more than one count but fewer than ten. The chain uses TRBV19 and TRBJ1-1; no reliable D call. CDR1 and CDR2 (germline): LNHDA, SQIVND (reference sequence). The V end lost 1 base, the J end lost 1 base, and 10 bases lay between the germline ends. The CDR3 is made up of 15 amino acids. The CDR3 DNA reads TGTGCCAGTAGTATAGTCGGGCAGAGGAACACTGAAGCTTTCTTT. It yields the protein CASSIVGQRNTEAFF.

This rearrangement joins TRBV5-5 to TRBJ1-5, with 8 positions matching TRBD1. The CDR3 loop spans 14 amino acids. CDR1 SGHKS and CDR2 YYEKEE come from the germline V gene (reference sequence). J lost 7 bases, V lost 4 bases, and 7 bases had no gene match. The CDR3 DNA follows: TGTGCCAGCAGCCTCGGACAGGGTACGCAGCCCCAGCATTTT. It yields the protein CASSLGQGTQPQHF.

The chain combines TRBV2 with TRBJ1-2; weak D call: TRBD1 (6 bases). CDR3 length: 16 amino acids. Trimming took 0 bases from V and 8 from J, leaving 19 bases between them. Germline V gene lookup returns CDR1 SNHLY and CDR2 FYNNEI. CDR3 nucleotide sequence: TGTGCCAGCAGTGAAGCGGGGGCCCGGGCCTGGGGAGGCTACACCTTC. It codes for CASSEAGARAWGGYTF.